In its sample, the clone carrying this T cell receptor (beta chain) was seen once. Its matching antigen is unknown. This sample is drawn from a study of shared clonotypes between healthy human individuals. For the study at large: Those who served as donors were a couple of women and three men between the ages of 18 and 49. Study-wide findings and caveats: The genetic and exposure-history diversity represented was limited by few donors.

The assay was run at deep level. The protocol was immunoSEQ multiplex PCR, while the TCRdb copy is restricted to in-frame clones and leaves out a portion. The sample has 950,000 to 1,100,000 clones; about 74% are singletons. The CDR3 sequence is 15 residues long. CDR1 is SGDLS, CDR2 YYNGEE, per germline. V was clipped by 0 bases and J by 5 bases; unmatched bases: 4. The chain combines TRBV9 with TRBJ2-3; 9 bases align to TRBD2. This sequence originates from a man between 18 and 29 years old in good health. Source material: memory CD4+ T cells sorted from blood. Subset meaning: CD45RA-negative fraction. CDR3 sequence: CASSVVGGREDTQYF. CDR3 nucleotides: TGTGCCAGCAGCGTAGTTGGCGGGAGGGAAGATACGCAGTATTTT.